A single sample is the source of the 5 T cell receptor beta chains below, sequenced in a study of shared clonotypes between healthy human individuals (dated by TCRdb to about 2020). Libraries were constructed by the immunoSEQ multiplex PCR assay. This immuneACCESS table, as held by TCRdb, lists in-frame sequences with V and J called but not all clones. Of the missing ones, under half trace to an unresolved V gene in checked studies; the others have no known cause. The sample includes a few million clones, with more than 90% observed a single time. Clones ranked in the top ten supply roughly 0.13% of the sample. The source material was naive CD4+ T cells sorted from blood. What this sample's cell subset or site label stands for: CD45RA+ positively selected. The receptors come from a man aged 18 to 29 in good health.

This CDR3 is CASSPGLDTGEQYF. The CDR3 DNA is TGCGCCAGCAGCCCCGGACTGGACACGGGGGAGCAGTACTTC. The V gene is TRBV5-1, the J gene TRBJ2-7, with D perhaps being TRBD1 or TRBD2 (5 bases each). V shed 4 bases and J shed 7 bases, with 18 bases lying between them. CDR3 length: 14 residues. Germline V gene sequence: CDR1 SGHRS, CDR2 YFSETQ.

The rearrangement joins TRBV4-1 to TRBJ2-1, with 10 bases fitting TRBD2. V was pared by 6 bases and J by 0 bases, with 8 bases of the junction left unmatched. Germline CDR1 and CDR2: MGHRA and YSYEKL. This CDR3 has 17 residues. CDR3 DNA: TGCGCCAGCAGTACTAGCGGGAATAGGGGCTCCTACAATGAGCAGTTCTTC. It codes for CASSTSGNRGSYNEQFF.

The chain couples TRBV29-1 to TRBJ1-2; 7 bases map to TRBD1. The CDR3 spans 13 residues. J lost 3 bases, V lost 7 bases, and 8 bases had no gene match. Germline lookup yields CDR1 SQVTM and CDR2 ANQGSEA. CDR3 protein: CSAMTGRDYGYTF. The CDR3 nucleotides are TGCAGCGCTATGACAGGGCGGGACTATGGCTACACCTTC.

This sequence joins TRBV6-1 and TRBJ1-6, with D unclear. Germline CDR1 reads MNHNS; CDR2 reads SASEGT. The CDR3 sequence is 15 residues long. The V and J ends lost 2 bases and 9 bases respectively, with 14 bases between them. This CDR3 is CASSESLGLSSPLHF. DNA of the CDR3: TGTGCCAGCAGTGAATCTTTGGGGTTGAGTTCACCCCTCCACTTT.

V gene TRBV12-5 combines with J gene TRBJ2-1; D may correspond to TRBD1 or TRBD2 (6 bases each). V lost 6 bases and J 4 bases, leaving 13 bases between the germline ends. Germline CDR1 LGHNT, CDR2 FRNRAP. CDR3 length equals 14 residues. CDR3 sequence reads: CASGTGGPYNEQFF. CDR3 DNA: TGTGCTAGTGGAACCGGGGGCCCTTACAATGAGCAGTTCTTC.